This T cell receptor beta chain comes out of a study of cytomegalovirus exposure and HLA in healthy donors. Study-level points and caveats: CMV serostatus stood as the only immune exposure information on hand. Most TCR sequences were seen very rarely across donors, but some public TCRs occurred in many. Most CMV-associated TCR beta chains were later found to appear HLA-restricted.

Germline V gives CDR1 SGHRS, CDR2 YFSETQ. CDR3 length equals 14 residues. V was pared by 3 bases and J by 2 bases, with 4 bases of the junction left unmatched. Primers for the PCR totalled 60 Vbeta and 13 Jbeta. The repertoire was sequenced with immunoSEQ multiplex PCR; TCRdb's copy has only in-frame clones and lacks some. The sample carries some 140,000 clones, around four fifths recorded once. Points on this clone: Its antigen is not known.

The chain couples TRBV5-1 to TRBJ1-1; the match to TRBD1 covers 7 bases. Material: PBMCs. This receptor was identified in a male donor in good health and CMV-seropositive. The CDR3 loop is CASSWDRPNTEAFF. CDR3 bases: TGCGCCAGCAGCTGGGACAGACCAAACACTGAAGCTTTCTTT.